A selection of T cell receptor beta chains follows, all from one sample in a study of T cells in Graves' hyperthyroidism and ophthalmopathy. TCRdb analysed the multiplex PCR reads with MiXCR anew, one entry per CDR3 protein. The data contain over 550,000 distinct CDR3 sequences, roughly a sixth of them singletons. The sequencing input was blood. The receptors were gathered from a woman under 30 with Graves' hyperthyroidism. The CDR3 runs from the conserved cysteine through the conserved F or W. The order of the fields is CDR3 length, clone size, J gene, V gene, D gene, CDR3 protein, CDR3 DNA. The D gene is left open where the match is weak. Clone size is stated in some rows and not others, as once, few, many or a class when expanded.

length: 12
size: many
J: TRBJ1-1
V: TRBV12-3/TRBV12-4
D: NA
CDR3: CASSLRATEAFF
DNA: TGTGCCAGCAGTTTACGAGCCACTGAAGCTTTCTTT

length: 16
size: few
J: TRBJ1-6
V: TRBV27
D: NA
CDR3: CASSLGQGFYNSPLHF
DNA: TGTGCCAGCAGTTTAGGGCAGGGGTTCTATAATTCACCCCTCCACTTT

length: 16
size: NA
J: TRBJ1-2
V: TRBV7-9
D: NA
CDR3: CASSLVAGQRRYGYTF
DNA: TGTGCCAGCAGCTTAGTAGCGGGACAAAGACGGTATGGCTACACCTTC

length: 14
size: NA
J: TRBJ1-4
V: TRBV12-3/TRBV12-4
D: TRBD1
CDR3: CASRPGQGREKLFF
DNA: TGTGCCAGCAGACCGGGACAGGGCCGGGAAAAACTGTTTTTT

length: 20
size: few
J: TRBJ2-3
V: TRBV9
D: TRBD2
CDR3: CASSAPRGGGGGTSTDTQYF
DNA: TGTGCCAGCAGCGCCCCACGCGGGGGGGGCGGGGGGACTAGCACAGATACGCAGTATTTT

length: 14
size: NA
J: TRBJ2-3
V: TRBV10-1
D: NA
CDR3: CASSESWTPDTQYF
DNA: TGCGCCAGCAGTGAGTCCTGGACGCCAGATACGCAGTATTTT

length: 14
size: few
J: TRBJ2-2
V: TRBV6-2/TRBV6-3
D: NA
CDR3: CASSSPRNTGELFF
DNA: TGTGCCAGCAGTTCCCCACGGAACACCGGGGAGCTGTTTTTT

length: 12
size: few
J: TRBJ2-7
V: TRBV6-6
D: NA
CDR3: CASSYSRTEQYF
DNA: TGTGCCAGCAGTTACTCGCGGACAGAGCAGTACTTC

length: 16
size: NA
J: TRBJ2-1
V: TRBV4-1
D: NA
CDR3: CASSQVTWPDYNEQFF
DNA: TGCGCCAGCAGCCAAGTTACATGGCCAGATTACAATGAGCAGTTCTTC

length: 13
size: many
J: TRBJ1-5
V: TRBV7-2
D: NA
CDR3: CASSRRTDQPQHF
DNA: TGTGCCAGCAGCCGGAGAACAGATCAGCCCCAGCATTTT

length: 13
size: NA
J: TRBJ2-7
V: TRBV5-1
D: NA
CDR3: CASSGSYSYEQYF
DNA: TGCGCCAGCAGCGGGAGTTACTCCTACGAGCAGTACTTC

length: 14
size: many
J: TRBJ2-7
V: TRBV12-3/TRBV12-4
D: TRBD2
CDR3: CASSLAGGTGEQYF
DNA: TGTGCCAGCAGTTTAGCGGGGGGGACCGGCGAGCAGTACTTC

length: 16
size: few
J: TRBJ1-2
V: TRBV6-5
D: NA
CDR3: CASSYGARTGNYGYTF
DNA: TGTGCCAGCAGTTACGGGGCAAGAACAGGGAACTATGGCTACACCTTC

length: 12
size: many
J: TRBJ2-1
V: TRBV29-1
D: NA
CDR3: CSVEGYYNEQFF
DNA: TGCAGCGTTGAGGGCTACTACAATGAGCAGTTCTTC

length: 14
size: many
J: TRBJ2-3
V: TRBV3-1
D: NA
CDR3: CASSQDDLTDTQYF
DNA: TGTGCCAGCAGCCAAGACGACCTCACAGATACGCAGTATTTT

length: 16
size: few
J: TRBJ1-6
V: TRBV7-2
D: NA
CDR3: CASSLAPLRGDSPLHF
DNA: TGTGCCAGCAGCTTAGCCCCCCTAAGAGGGGATTCACCCCTCCACTTT

length: 14
size: many
J: TRBJ2-4
V: TRBV10-1
D: NA
CDR3: CASSESVLENIQYF
DNA: TGCGCCAGCAGTGAGTCGGTTCTTGAAAACATTCAGTACTTC

length: 13
size: few
J: TRBJ2-7
V: TRBV20-1
D: NA
CDR3: CSARRGTGDEQYF
DNA: TGCAGTGCTAGGAGGGGGACCGGGGACGAGCAGTACTTC

length: 13
size: many
J: TRBJ2-1
V: TRBV5-1
D: NA
CDR3: CASSLRTNPEQFF
DNA: TGCGCCAGCAGCTTGAGGACTAATCCTGAGCAGTTCTTC

length: 14
size: many
J: TRBJ1-2
V: TRBV10-1
D: NA
CDR3: CASSSNQGNYGYTF
DNA: TGCGCCAGCAGTTCAAATCAGGGGAACTATGGCTACACCTTC

length: 14
size: many
J: TRBJ2-7
V: TRBV27
D: NA
CDR3: CASSLYPGLDEQYF
DNA: TGTGCCAGCAGTTTATACCCGGGTTTGGACGAGCAGTACTTC

length: 11
size: NA
J: TRBJ1-2
V: TRBV19
D: NA
CDR3: CASMRGRGYTF
DNA: TGTGCCAGTATGAGGGGACGTGGCTACACCTTC

length: 19
size: NA
J: TRBJ1-5
V: TRBV14
D: NA
CDR3: CASSQDWRGVDYSNQPQHF
DNA: TGTGCCAGCAGCCAAGATTGGAGGGGGGTAGATTATAGCAATCAGCCCCAGCATTTT

length: 15
size: many
J: TRBJ2-7
V: TRBV5-1
D: NA
CDR3: CASSFTVSSTYEQYF
DNA: TGCGCCAGCAGCTTTACAGTTTCATCAACCTACGAGCAGTACTTC

length: 14
size: NA
J: TRBJ2-7
V: TRBV5-6
D: TRBD1
CDR3: CASSLPGTAYEQYF
DNA: TGTGCCAGCAGCTTGCCCGGGACAGCCTACGAGCAGTACTTC

length: 12
size: NA
J: TRBJ2-7
V: TRBV7-2
D: TRBD2
CDR3: CASSHTSGEQYF
DNA: TGTGCCAGCAGCCACACTAGCGGCGAGCAGTACTTC

length: 13
size: once
J: TRBJ2-2
V: TRBV7-3
D: NA
CDR3: CASSKSSTGELFF
DNA: TGTGCCAGCAGCAAATCTAGCACCGGGGAGCTGTTTTTT

length: 14
size: few
J: TRBJ2-1
V: TRBV12-3/TRBV12-4
D: TRBD2
CDR3: CASDRTSGSNEQFF
DNA: TGTGCCAGCGACCGGACTAGCGGGAGCAATGAGCAGTTCTTC

length: 11
size: few
J: TRBJ2-7
V: TRBV5-1
D: TRBD2
CDR3: CASSTGGEQYF
DNA: TGCGCCAGCAGCACGGGGGGAGAGCAGTACTTC

length: 14
size: many
J: TRBJ2-7
V: TRBV11-2
D: TRBD1
CDR3: CASSGWDSSYEQYF
DNA: TGTGCCAGCAGCGGATGGGACAGCAGCTACGAGCAGTACTTC

length: 14
size: many
J: TRBJ1-2
V: TRBV27
D: NA
CDR3: CASRTGLSNYGYTF
DNA: TGTGCCAGCAGGACAGGACTTTCTAACTATGGCTACACCTTC

length: 14
size: many
J: TRBJ1-2
V: TRBV2
D: TRBD1
CDR3: CASKSGQDFYGYTF
DNA: TGTGCCAGCAAATCGGGACAGGACTTCTATGGCTACACCTTC

length: 14
size: few
J: TRBJ2-3
V: TRBV6-5
D: NA
CDR3: CASSSRPRTDTQYF
DNA: TGTGCCAGCAGTTCGCGACCCAGAACAGATACGCAGTATTTT

length: 15
size: NA
J: TRBJ2-5
V: TRBV13
D: TRBD2
CDR3: CASSRQRGFQETQYF
DNA: TGTGCCAGCAGCAGGCAGCGGGGGTTCCAAGAGACCCAGTACTTC

length: 13
size: many
J: TRBJ2-7
V: TRBV20-1
D: NA
CDR3: CSARSEDSYEQYF
DNA: TGCAGTGCTAGATCGGAGGACTCCTACGAGCAGTACTTC

length: 15
size: NA
J: TRBJ1-5
V: TRBV12-3/TRBV12-4
D: NA
CDR3: CASSLGPISNQPQHF
DNA: TGTGCCAGCAGTTTAGGTCCGATTAGCAATCAGCCCCAGCATTTT

length: 15
size: many
J: TRBJ2-1
V: TRBV15
D: NA
CDR3: CATSSSESSYNEQFF
DNA: TGTGCCACCAGCAGTAGCGAGAGCTCCTACAATGAGCAGTTCTTC

length: 17
size: few
J: TRBJ2-3
V: TRBV7-6
D: TRBD2
CDR3: CASSNNLAGASADTQYF
DNA: TGTGCCAGCAGCAACAACCTAGCGGGGGCCTCGGCAGATACGCAGTATTTT

length: 13
size: many
J: TRBJ2-3
V: TRBV11-2
D: NA
CDR3: CASSLVRGGTQYF
DNA: TGTGCCAGCAGCTTAGTCAGGGGTGGGACGCAGTATTTT

length: 14
size: NA
J: TRBJ2-1
V: TRBV12-3/TRBV12-4
D: NA
CDR3: CASSLGNLYNEQFF
DNA: TGTGCCAGCAGTTTAGGCAACTTGTACAATGAGCAGTTCTTC

length: 17
size: few
J: TRBJ2-5
V: TRBV7-2
D: TRBD2
CDR3: CASSLVRGLASQETQYF
DNA: TGTGCCAGCAGCTTAGTGAGGGGACTAGCATCCCAAGAGACCCAGTACTTC

length: 11
size: few
J: TRBJ2-4
V: TRBV9
D: NA
CDR3: CASPTPAIQYF
DNA: TGTGCCAGCCCAACCCCGGCCATTCAGTACTTC